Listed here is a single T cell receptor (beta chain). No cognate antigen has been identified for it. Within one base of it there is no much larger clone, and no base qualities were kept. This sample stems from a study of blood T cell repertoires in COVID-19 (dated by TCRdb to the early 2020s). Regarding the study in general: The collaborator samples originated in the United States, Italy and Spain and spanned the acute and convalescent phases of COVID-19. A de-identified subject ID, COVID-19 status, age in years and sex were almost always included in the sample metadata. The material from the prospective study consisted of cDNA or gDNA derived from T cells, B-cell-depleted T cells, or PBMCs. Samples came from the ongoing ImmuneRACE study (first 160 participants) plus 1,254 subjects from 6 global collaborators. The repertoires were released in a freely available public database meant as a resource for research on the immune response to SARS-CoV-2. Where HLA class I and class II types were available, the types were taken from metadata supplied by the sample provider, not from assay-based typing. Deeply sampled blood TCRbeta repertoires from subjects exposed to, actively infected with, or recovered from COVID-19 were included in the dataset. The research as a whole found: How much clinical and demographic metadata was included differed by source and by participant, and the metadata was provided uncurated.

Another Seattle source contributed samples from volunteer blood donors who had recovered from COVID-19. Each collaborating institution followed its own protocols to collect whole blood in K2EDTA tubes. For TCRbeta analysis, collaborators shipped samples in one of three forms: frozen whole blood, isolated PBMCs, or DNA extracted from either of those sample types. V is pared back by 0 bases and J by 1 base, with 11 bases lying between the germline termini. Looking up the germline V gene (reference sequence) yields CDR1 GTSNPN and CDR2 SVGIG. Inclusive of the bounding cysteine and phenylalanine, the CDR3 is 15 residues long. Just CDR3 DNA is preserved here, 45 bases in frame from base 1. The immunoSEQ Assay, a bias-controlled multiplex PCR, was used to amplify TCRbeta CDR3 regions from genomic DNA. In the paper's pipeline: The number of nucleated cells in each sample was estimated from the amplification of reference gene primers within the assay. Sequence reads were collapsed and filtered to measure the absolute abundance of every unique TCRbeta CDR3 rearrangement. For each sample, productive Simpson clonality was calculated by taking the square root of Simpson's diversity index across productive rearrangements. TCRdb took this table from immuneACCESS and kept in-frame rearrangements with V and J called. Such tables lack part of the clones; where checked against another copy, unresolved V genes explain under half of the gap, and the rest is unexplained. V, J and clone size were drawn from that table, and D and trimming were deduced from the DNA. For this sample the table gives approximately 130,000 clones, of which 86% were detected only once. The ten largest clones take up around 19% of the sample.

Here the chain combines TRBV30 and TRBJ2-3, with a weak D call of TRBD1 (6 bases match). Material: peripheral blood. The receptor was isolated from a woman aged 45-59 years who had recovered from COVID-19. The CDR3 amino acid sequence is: CAWSVARGGTDTQYF. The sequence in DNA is TGTGCCTGGAGTGTAGCCAGGGGAGGCACAGATACGCAGTATTTT.